What follows describes a single T cell receptor beta chain. The CDR3 loop spans 15 amino acids. Germline V gives CDR1 MNHEY, CDR2 SVGAGI. The ends were cut back, 2 bases at V and 2 bases at J, with 7 bases in the middle. An input of about 0.45 to 1 ug of RNA was subjected to reverse transcription using random hexamers. The method of amplification for TCR beta CDR3 was immunoSEQ multiplex PCR, covering 54 Vbeta and 13 Jbeta. One entry per CDR3 protein results from TCRdb running MiXCR on the immunoSEQ multiplex PCR reads. Here the sample spans some 170,000 distinct CDR3 sequences, less than 95% being singletons. This entry comes from a study of CD8 T cells in Susac syndrome.

V is TRBV6-5 and J is TRBJ2-6; D remains unclear. Source material: CD4+ T cells from PBMCs. This TCR was sampled from a human donor with multiple sclerosis. CDR3 sequence reads: CASSYKVPGANVLTF. The CDR3 DNA follows: TGTGCCAGCAGTTACAAGGTACCTGGGGCCAACGTCCTGACTTTC.